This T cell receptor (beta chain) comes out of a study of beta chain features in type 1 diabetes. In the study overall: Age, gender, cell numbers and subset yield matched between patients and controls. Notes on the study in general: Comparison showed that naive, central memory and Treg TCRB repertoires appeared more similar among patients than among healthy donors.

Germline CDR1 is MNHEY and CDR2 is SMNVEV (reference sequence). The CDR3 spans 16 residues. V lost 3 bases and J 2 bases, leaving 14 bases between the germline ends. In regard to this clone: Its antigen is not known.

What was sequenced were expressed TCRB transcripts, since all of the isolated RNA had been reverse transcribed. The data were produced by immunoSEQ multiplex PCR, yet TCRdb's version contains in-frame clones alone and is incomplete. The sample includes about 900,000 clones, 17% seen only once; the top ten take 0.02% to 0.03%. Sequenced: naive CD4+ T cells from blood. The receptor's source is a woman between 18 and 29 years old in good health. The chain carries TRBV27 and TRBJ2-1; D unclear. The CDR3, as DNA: TGTGCCAGCAGTTTCTTAGGACCGTCCACCTACAATGAGCAGTTCTTC. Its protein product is CASSFLGPSTYNEQFF.